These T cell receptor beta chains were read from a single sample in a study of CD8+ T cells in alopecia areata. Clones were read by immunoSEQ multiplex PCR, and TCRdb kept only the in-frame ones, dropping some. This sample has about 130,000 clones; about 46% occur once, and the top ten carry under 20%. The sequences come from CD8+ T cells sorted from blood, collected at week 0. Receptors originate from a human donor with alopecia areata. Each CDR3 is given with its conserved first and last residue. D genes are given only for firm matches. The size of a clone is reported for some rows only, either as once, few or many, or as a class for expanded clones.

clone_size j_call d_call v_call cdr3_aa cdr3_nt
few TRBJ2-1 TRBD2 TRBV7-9 CASSPVLAGLKSEQFF TGTGCCAGCAGCCCGGTACTAGCGGGTCTGAAAAGTGAGCAGTTCTTC
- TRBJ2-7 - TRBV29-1 CSARLRETDEQYF TGCAGCGCCCGATTAAGGGAAACGGACGAGCAGTACTTC
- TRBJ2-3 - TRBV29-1 CSVLPIDRRRVDTQYF TGCAGCGTCCTTCCAATCGACAGGCGGCGGGTGGATACGCAGTATTTT
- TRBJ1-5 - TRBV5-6 CASSLSIGQNQPQHF TGTGCCAGCAGCTTGTCAATCGGACAGAATCAGCCCCAGCATTTT
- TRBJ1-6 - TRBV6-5 CASSYSGNLDSPLHF TGTGCCAGCAGTTACTCGGGGAACCTGGATTCACCCCTCCACTTT
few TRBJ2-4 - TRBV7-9 CASSLTDVQSGKNIQYF TGTGCCAGCAGTCTTACCGACGTTCAATCAGGGAAAAACATTCAGTACTTC
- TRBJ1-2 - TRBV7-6 CASSGGIGYGYTF TGTGCCAGCAGCGGCGGGATTGGCTATGGCTACACCTTC
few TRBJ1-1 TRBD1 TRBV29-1 CSVLGTGAEAFF TGCAGCGTGCTCGGGACAGGGGCTGAAGCTTTCTTT
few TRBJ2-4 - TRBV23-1 CASSHHGGGDIQYF TGCGCCAGCAGTCATCACGGGGGTGGTGACATTCAGTACTTC
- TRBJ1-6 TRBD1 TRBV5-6 CASSGQAVSPLHF TGTGCCAGCAGTGGACAGGCGGTTTCACCCCTCCACTTT
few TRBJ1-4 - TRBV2 CASSLPATNEKLFF TGTGCCAGCAGTCTGCCTGCAACTAATGAAAAACTGTTTTTT
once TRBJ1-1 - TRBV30 CAWSGDLNTEAFF TGTGCCTGGAGTGGGGACTTGAACACTGAAGCTTTCTTT
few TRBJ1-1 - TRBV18 CASSPPENTEAFF TGTGCCAGCTCACCACCAGAGAACACTGAAGCTTTCTTT
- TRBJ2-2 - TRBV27 CASRTFSVPFDTGELFF TGTGCCAGCAGAACCTTCTCTGTACCCTTTGACACCGGGGAGCTGTTTTTT
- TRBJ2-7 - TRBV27 CASMGSYEQYF TGTGCCAGCATGGGATCCTACGAGCAGTACTTC
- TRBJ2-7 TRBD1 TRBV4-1 CASSHDRVHLYEQYF TGCGCCAGCAGCCACGACAGGGTCCATCTCTACGAGCAGTACTTC
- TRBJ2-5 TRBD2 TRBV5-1 CASSPGLAGMYQETQYF TGCGCCAGCAGCCCTGGACTAGCGGGGATGTACCAAGAGACCCAGTACTTC
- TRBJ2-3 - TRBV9 CASSVEIAASTDTQYF TGTGCCAGCAGCGTAGAGATAGCGGCAAGCACAGATACGCAGTATTTT
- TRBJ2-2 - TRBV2 CASSAWAANTGELFF TGTGCCAGCAGTGCTTGGGCGGCGAACACCGGGGAGCTGTTTTTT
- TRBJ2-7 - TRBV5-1 CASSSYPGHNYEQYF TGCGCCAGCAGCTCATATCCGGGACACAACTACGAGCAGTACTTC
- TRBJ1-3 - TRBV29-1 CSGLTTGSGNTIYF TGCAGCGGTTTGACTACAGGCTCTGGAAACACCATATATTTT
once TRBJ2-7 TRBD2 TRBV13 CASSPAGSGGPYEQYF TGTGCCAGCAGCCCTGCGGGGAGCGGGGGTCCCTACGAGCAGTACTTC
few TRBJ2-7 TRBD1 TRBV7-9 CASSERTGDRHEQYF TGTGCCAGCAGCGAGAGGACAGGGGATCGCCACGAGCAGTACTTC
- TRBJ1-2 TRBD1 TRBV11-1 CASSPAGQTNYGYTF TGTGCCAGCAGCCCGGCGGGACAGACTAACTATGGCTACACCTTC
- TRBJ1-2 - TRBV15 CATSGTLYGYTF TGTGCCACCAGCGGAACTCTCTATGGCTACACCTTC
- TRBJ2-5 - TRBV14 CASSPRTPQETQYF TGTGCCAGCAGCCCCCGGACACCACAAGAGACCCAGTACTTC
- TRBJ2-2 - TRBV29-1 CSVVLNTGELFF TGCAGCGTTGTCTTGAACACCGGGGAGCTGTTTTTT
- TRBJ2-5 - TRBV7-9 CASSSTHQETQYF TGTGCCAGCAGCTCGACCCACCAAGAGACCCAGTACTTC
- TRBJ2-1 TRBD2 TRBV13 CASSPPSGGAKFF TGTGCCAGCAGCCCCCCTAGCGGGGGGGCCAAGTTCTTC
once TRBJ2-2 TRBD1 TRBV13 CASSLRETGGLGELFF TGTGCCAGCAGCTTGCGTGAGACAGGGGGCCTCGGGGAGCTGTTTTTT
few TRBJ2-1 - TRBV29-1 CRAIASYNEQFF TGCAGAGCAATCGCTTCCTACAATGAGCAGTTCTTC
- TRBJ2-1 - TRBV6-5 CASSYQGSNEQFF TGTGCCAGCAGTTACCAGGGTAGCAATGAGCAGTTCTTC
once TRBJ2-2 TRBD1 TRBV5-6 CASSFGTGGAGTGELFF TGTGCCAGCAGCTTCGGGACAGGGGGCGCGGGCACCGGGGAGCTGTTTTTT
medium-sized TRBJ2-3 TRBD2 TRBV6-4 CASSERGGGDTQYF TGTGCCAGCAGTGAGCGGGGGGGAGGAGATACGCAGTATTTT